This TCR beta chain was sequenced for a study of PD-L1 blockade in urothelial cancer. Study details: Males with bladder-origin urothelial cancer constituted about 85% of the 29 patients.

The templates were synthetic TCR analogs, and they were spiked into each PCR. Data came from immunoSEQ multiplex PCR; TCRdb stores just in-frame clones and leaves some out. In the table there are some 22,000 clones, 85% to 90% of which are singletons. The V gene lost 6 bases and the J gene lost 2 bases, with 9 bases spanning the gap. In germline, CDR1 is SGHVS, CDR2 FNYEAQ. The CDR3 consists of 13 residues. The source of this sequence is a woman aged 55-70 years with urothelial cancer. The specimen comprised PBMCs, sampled around atezolizumab (anti-PD-L1) treatment. This rearrangement joins TRBV7-6 to TRBJ2-3; perhaps TRBD2 as D (5 bases). CDR3 nucleotides: TGTGCCAGCAGGGTCCGGGACACAGATACGCAGTATTTT. Translation: CASRVRDTDTQYF.